A selection of T cell receptor beta chains follows, all from one sample in a study of shared clonotypes between healthy human individuals. Clones were read by immunoSEQ multiplex PCR, and TCRdb kept only the in-frame ones, dropping some. The table has under 600,000 clones, 97% seen once; the top ten hold 0.057%. The specimen was naive CD4+ T cells sorted from blood. The source is a woman between 25 and 40 years old in good health. CDR3s include the opening cysteine and the closing phenylalanine or tryptophan. The D gene is left open where the match is weak. The size field is filled for only some rows; it gives once, few, many or a size class.

TRBJ2-5 | once | TRBV19 | . | TGTGCCAGTAGCTTCCTACCCCGAGAGACCCAGTACTTC | CASSFLPRETQYF
TRBJ2-3 | . | TRBV4-2 | . | TGTGCCAGCAGCCCGGAGAGCTACTTATCAACGGGGGACACAGATACGCAGTATTTT | CASSPESYLSTGDTDTQYF
TRBJ2-3 | . | TRBV4-1 | . | TGCGCCAGCAGCCAAGAGTCCGGGCGACCCACAGATACGCAGTATTTT | CASSQESGRPTDTQYF
TRBJ2-2 | . | TRBV28 | . | TGTGCCAGCAAGCTGCTAATTGGGGAGCTGTTTTTT | CASKLLIGELFF
TRBJ1-6 | . | TRBV27 | TRBD1 | TGTGCCAGCAGTTGGCAAACAGGGGTGGGTTCACCCCTCCACTTT | CASSWQTGVGSPLHF
TRBJ2-1 | . | TRBV9 | TRBD2 | TGTGCCAGCAGCACCCTAGCGGGAGAGCAGTTCTTC | CASSTLAGEQFF
TRBJ2-7 | . | TRBV27 | TRBD2 | TGTGCCAGCAGAACGACGGGACTAGCGACCTACGAGCAGTACTTC | CASRTTGLATYEQYF
TRBJ2-7 | . | TRBV16 | . | TGTGCCAGCTCATTCTCCGGGACGTCTCCCTACGAGCAGTACTTC | CASSFSGTSPYEQYF
TRBJ2-7 | . | TRBV28 | . | TGTGCCAGCACGGGGTTCCCGGACGAGCAGTACTTC | CASTGFPDEQYF
TRBJ2-7 | . | TRBV28 | . | TGTGCCAGCAGTCACAGATTGGCTTGGAAGTACTTC | CASSHRLAWKYF
TRBJ1-1 | . | TRBV2 | . | TGTGCCAGCAGTGTCCCAGGTGTGAACACTGAAGCTTTCTTT | CASSVPGVNTEAFF
TRBJ1-5 | . | TRBV7-9 | . | TGTGCCAGCAGCTTCGGGGGCAATCAGCCCCAGCATTTT | CASSFGGNQPQHF
TRBJ2-2 | . | TRBV5-1 | . | TGCGCCAGCAGTGTAGTTGGGAACACCGGGGAGCTGTTTTTT | CASSVVGNTGELFF
TRBJ1-5 | once | TRBV19 | . | TGTGCCAGTAGTATCGCGAGGGGCGTGAGGGGGGATCAGCCCCAGCATTTT | CASSIARGVRGDQPQHF
TRBJ1-3 | . | TRBV5-1 | . | TGCGCCAGCAGCGCGGACGGCTCTGGAAACACCATATATTTT | CASSADGSGNTIYF
TRBJ1-4 | once | TRBV10-3 | . | TGTGCCATCAGTGGGGGGGGAAAACTGTTTTTT | CAISGGGKLFF
TRBJ1-2 | . | TRBV2 | . | TGTGCCAGCAGTGCGGACAGCTATGGCTACACCTTC | CASSADSYGYTF
TRBJ1-4 | . | TRBV28 | . | TGTGCCAGCACCCGAGAAGGGGGGGGACGTGAAAAACTGTTTTTT | CASTREGGGREKLFF
TRBJ1-1 | . | TRBV19 | . | TGTGCCAGTAGTCTCATTGGGGGAAACGGAAACACTGAAGCTTTCTTT | CASSLIGGNGNTEAFF
TRBJ2-1 | . | TRBV5-1 | TRBD2 | TGCGCCAGCAGCTTGGCGGGAGGGCCTAGTGAGCAGTTCTTC | CASSLAGGPSEQFF
TRBJ2-6 | once | TRBV6-6 | . | TGTGCCAGCACGGCCAGCAGTGGGGCCAACGTCCTGACTTTC | CASTASSGANVLTF
TRBJ2-7 | . | TRBV6-5 | TRBD1 | TGTGCCAGCAGTTACGCCGGGACAGAAGGTTACGAGCAGTACTTC | CASSYAGTEGYEQYF
TRBJ2-7 | . | TRBV19 | . | TGTGCCAGTAGGGAAGGGGGTGGCCACGAGCAGTACTTC | CASREGGGHEQYF
TRBJ2-3 | . | TRBV27 | TRBD2 | TGTGCCAGCAGTCCTAGCGGGAGGGCCAGGGATACGCAGTATTTT | CASSPSGRARDTQYF
TRBJ2-3 | . | TRBV5-1 | . | TGCGCCAGCAGCTTTGGTGGGACTAGCACAGATACGCAGTATTTT | CASSFGGTSTDTQYF
TRBJ2-1 | . | TRBV7-2 | . | TGTGCCAGCAGCTTGTCAGGGGGCGGGAGAAATGAGCAGTTCTTC | CASSLSGGGRNEQFF
TRBJ2-7 | . | TRBV11-3 | TRBD1 | TGTGCCAGCAGCAGGGGACAGGGAGAGAACGAGCAGTACTTC | CASSRGQGENEQYF
TRBJ2-7 | . | TRBV27 | TRBD1 | TGTGCCAGCGCATCCCGGGACAGGGTCCACGAGCAGTACTTC | CASASRDRVHEQYF
TRBJ2-7 | . | TRBV27 | . | TGTGCCAGCAGTGGGGGGTGGGGGATCGCCAACGAGCAGTACTTC | CASSGGWGIANEQYF
TRBJ2-7 | . | TRBV9 | . | TGTGCCAGCAGCCCCCGGTGGGCTAGCGCCTCCTACGAGCAGTACTTC | CASSPRWASASYEQYF
TRBJ1-2 | . | TRBV10-3 | . | TGTGCCATCAGTGACTCAGGGCAAGGGAACTATGGCTACACCTTC | CAISDSGQGNYGYTF
TRBJ1-2 | . | TRBV28 | . | TGTGCCAGCAGGATGCCAGGGGCAGAGTTTCTATCCTACACCTTC | CASRMPGAEFLSYTF
TRBJ2-2 | . | TRBV28 | . | TGTGCCAGCAGTTTAGTAGAGGCGGAGATCACCGGGGAGCTGTTTTTT | CASSLVEAEITGELFF
TRBJ2-6 | . | TRBV2 | . | TGTGCCAGCAGTGAGGAACGGTCCTCTGGGGCCAACGTCCTGACTTTC | CASSEERSSGANVLTF
TRBJ2-7 | . | TRBV28 | . | TGTGCCAGCAGTTTAAAGTTAGGCAGGCACCACTTC | CASSLKLGRHHF
TRBJ2-1 | . | TRBV10-3 | TRBD2 | TGTGCCATCAGCGATGAAGGGACTAGCGGGAGGGTAGAGCAGTTCTTC | CAISDEGTSGRVEQFF
TRBJ1-2 | . | TRBV5-6 | . | TGTGCCAGCAGCTTGAACGGATATTTCTATGGCTACACCTTC | CASSLNGYFYGYTF
TRBJ1-1 | . | TRBV10-2 | . | TGCGCCAGCAGTGACCTAAAGAACACTGAAGCTTTCTTT | CASSDLKNTEAFF
TRBJ2-7 | once | TRBV5-5 | TRBD1 | TGTGCCAGCAGCTTGTTGGACAGGGACTACGAGCAGTACTTC | CASSLLDRDYEQYF
TRBJ2-3 | . | TRBV9 | . | TGTGCCAGCAGCCCCCGGGGTCGACAGGGCACAGATACGCAGTATTTT | CASSPRGRQGTDTQYF
TRBJ1-5 | . | TRBV15 | . | TGTGCCACCAGCAGAGTGGCTCAGCCCCAGCATTTT | CATSRVAQPQHF
TRBJ1-1 | . | TRBV10-3 | . | TGTGCCATCAGTGAGTCGTCGGCAGGTAACACTGAAGCTTTCTTT | CAISESSAGNTEAFF